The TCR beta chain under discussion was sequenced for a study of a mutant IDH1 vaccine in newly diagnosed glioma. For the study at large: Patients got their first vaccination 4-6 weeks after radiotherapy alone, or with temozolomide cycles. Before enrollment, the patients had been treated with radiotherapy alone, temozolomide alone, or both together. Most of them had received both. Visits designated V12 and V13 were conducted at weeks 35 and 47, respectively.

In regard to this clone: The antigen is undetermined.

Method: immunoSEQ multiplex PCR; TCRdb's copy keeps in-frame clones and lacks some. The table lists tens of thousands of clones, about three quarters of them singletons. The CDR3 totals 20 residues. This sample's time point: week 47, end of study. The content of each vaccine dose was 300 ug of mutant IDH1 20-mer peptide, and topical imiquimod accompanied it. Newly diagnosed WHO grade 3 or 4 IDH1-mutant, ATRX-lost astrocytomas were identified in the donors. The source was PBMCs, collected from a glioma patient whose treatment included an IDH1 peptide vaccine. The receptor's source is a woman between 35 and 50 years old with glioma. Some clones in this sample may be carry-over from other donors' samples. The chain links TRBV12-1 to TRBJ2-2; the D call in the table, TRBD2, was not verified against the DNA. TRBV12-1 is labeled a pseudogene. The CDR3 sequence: CASSLDGSGGQQSNTGELFF. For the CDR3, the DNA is TGTGCCAGCAGCCTCGATGGTAGCGGGGGACAACAATCAAACACCGGGGAGCTGTTTTTT.